The 11 T cell receptor beta chains presented below share a single source sample, sequenced in a study of regulatory T cells in long-lasting Graves disease. The time point: persistent/refractory GD, antithyroid drugs over 5 years with positive TRAb. The TCR library was made from RNA extracted from PBMCs. The authors built TCR beta libraries using iRepertoire HTBI primers and Arm-PCR of CDR3 regions. Via MiXCR, TCRdb re-called the multiplex PCR reads, giving one row per CDR3 protein. Altogether approximately 360,000 distinct CDR3 sequences are present, roughly 24% being singletons, with the ten largest covering 28%. The sample consisted of peripheral blood mononuclear cells (PBMCs), taken when the disease was refractory, from a patient treated with antithyroid drugs. These receptors originate from a woman in her thirties or forties with Graves disease.

This clonotype was observed a few times. The chain couples TRBV19 to TRBJ1-5; 8 bases match TRBD1. CDR1 LNHDA and CDR2 SQIVND come from the germline V gene (reference sequence). This CDR3 region has 17 residues. V shed 8 bases, J shed 4 bases, and the junction held 16 bases outside the gene matches. The CDR3 nucleotides read TGTGCCAGTGGGGGGACAGGAGATTCCCGGAAAAATCAGCCCCAGCATTTT. Its translation: CASGGTGDSRKNQPQHF. The full variable domain, in which reference TRBV19 and TRBJ1-5 provide the parts outside the CDR3, is DGGITQSPKYLFRKEGQNVTLSCEQNLNHDAMYWYRQDPGQGLRLIYYSQIVNDFQKGDIAEGYSVSREKKESFPLTVTSAQKNPTAFYLCASGGTGDSRKNQPQHFGDGTRLSIL.

CDR3 bases: TGTGCCAGCAGCTTAGCGGGAGGGCCGGGTTACAATGAGCAGTTCTTC. This codes for CASSLAGGPGYNEQFF. The V gene is TRBV7-8, the J gene TRBJ2-1; 7 nucleotides align to TRBD2. Germline V gene sequence: CDR1 SGHVS, CDR2 FQNEAQ. V trimming: 0 bases; J trimming: 4 bases; junction bases outside the gene matches: 6. The CDR3 extends over 16 amino acids.

The chain carries TRBV3-1 and TRBJ2-1; 7 bases map to TRBD2. After removal of 1 base from V and 0 bases from J, the junction contained 3 bases not matched to a gene. CDR1 and CDR2 from the germline V gene are LGHDT and YNNKEL (reference sequence). This CDR3 has 16 residues. CDR3: CASSQVGGSSYNEQFF. In DNA, the CDR3 is TGTGCCAGCAGCCAAGTAGGCGGGAGCTCCTACAATGAGCAGTTCTTC.

This clonotype was observed many times. The chain recombines TRBV11-2 with TRBJ1-1, with D unclear. Trimming stripped 6 bases from V and 5 bases from J, with 13 bases between. This CDR3 region has 13 residues. Per the germline V gene, CDR1 is SGHAT and CDR2 is FQNNGV. In nucleotides, the CDR3 is TGTGCCAGCAGTGATAATTGGTGGACTGAAGCTTTCTTT. As protein: CASSDNWWTEAFF.

There are many counts of this clonotype. The chain recombines TRBV24-1 with TRBJ2-7; 13 nucleotides agree with TRBD2. The CDR3 is 16 residues long. CDR1 is KGHDR and CDR2 is SFDVKD in the germline V gene. Germline trimming cut 4 bases from V and 5 bases from J; bases unmatched to any gene: 7. The CDR3 DNA is TGTGCCACCAGTGACCCGGGACTAGCGGGAACAAACGAGCAGTACTTC. This codes for CATSDPGLAGTNEQYF.

This clonotype was seen ten or more times. CDR3 sequence reads: CASSERGGRQETQYF. The DNA of the CDR3 is TGTGCCAGCAGTGAGAGGGGGGGGAGACAAGAGACCCAGTACTTC. The chain employs TRBV2 and TRBJ2-5; possible D gene TRBD2, 7 bases. Germline CDR1 and CDR2: SNHLY and FYNNEI. Between the trimmed V and J ends, which lost 3 bases and 2 bases, there was a span of 13 bases. The CDR3 has 15 amino acids. Drawing the rest from reference TRBV2 and TRBJ2-5, the complete variable domain is EPEVTQTPSHQVTQMGQEVILRCVPISNHLYFYWYRQILGQKVEFLVSFYNNEISEKSEIFDDQFSVERPDGSNFTLKIRSTKLEDSAMYFCASSERGGRQETQYFGPGTRLLVL.

This clonotype has at least ten counts. The genes are TRBV12-3 or TRBV12-4 and TRBJ1-5, with D unresolved. Between the trimmed V and J ends, which lost 4 bases and 7 bases, there was a span of 14 bases. The CDR3 runs to 14 residues. The CDR3 sequence is CASSSRTYGQPQHF. The CDR3 DNA is TGTGCCAGCAGTTCCCGGACTTACGGGCAGCCCCAGCATTTT.

This clonotype was detected only once. The rearrangement joins TRBV6-9 to TRBJ2-7; D is uncertain. The CDR3 extends over 12 amino acids. V was clipped by 4 bases and J by 3 bases, with 7 bases between them. Germline V lookup: CDR1 MNHGY, CDR2 SVAAGI. CDR3 bases: TGTGCCAGCAGTTCAACAATCTACGAGCAGTACTTC. It codes for CASSSTIYEQYF.

This clonotype was detected ten times or more. The V gene is TRBV28, the J gene TRBJ2-7; 8 nucleotides agree with TRBD2. Unmatched junction bases numbered 7, after V lost 2 bases and J lost 7 bases. Germline V gene lookup returns CDR1 MDHEN and CDR2 SYDVKM. The CDR3 runs 14 residues. The CDR3, as DNA: TGTGCCAGCAGTTTACCCCAGCGGGAGCGGGAGCAGTACTTC. Its protein is CASSLPQREREQYF.

V gene TRBV6-2 or TRBV6-3 combines with J gene TRBJ1-4; 7 bases fit TRBD1. V dropped 6 bases and J dropped 7; count of bases not matched to a gene: 5. CDR1 and CDR2 from the germline V gene are MNHEY and SVGEGT. This CDR3 region has 13 residues. The CDR3 reads CASRRQGTEKLFF. CDR3 in DNA: TGTGCCAGCAGGAGACAGGGAACTGAAAAACTGTTTTTT.

This clonotype came up a few times. The gene calls are TRBV6-1 and TRBJ2-2; 8 nucleotides align to TRBD1. Germline assignment: CDR1 MNHNS and CDR2 SASEGT. V shed 4 bases and J 4 bases; nucleotides not matched to a gene: 8. The CDR3 covers 16 residues. CDR3 coding DNA: TGTGCCAGCAGTGCCCGACAGGGGCCCGGCACCGGGGAGCTGTTTTTT. Its protein product is CASSARQGPGTGELFF.